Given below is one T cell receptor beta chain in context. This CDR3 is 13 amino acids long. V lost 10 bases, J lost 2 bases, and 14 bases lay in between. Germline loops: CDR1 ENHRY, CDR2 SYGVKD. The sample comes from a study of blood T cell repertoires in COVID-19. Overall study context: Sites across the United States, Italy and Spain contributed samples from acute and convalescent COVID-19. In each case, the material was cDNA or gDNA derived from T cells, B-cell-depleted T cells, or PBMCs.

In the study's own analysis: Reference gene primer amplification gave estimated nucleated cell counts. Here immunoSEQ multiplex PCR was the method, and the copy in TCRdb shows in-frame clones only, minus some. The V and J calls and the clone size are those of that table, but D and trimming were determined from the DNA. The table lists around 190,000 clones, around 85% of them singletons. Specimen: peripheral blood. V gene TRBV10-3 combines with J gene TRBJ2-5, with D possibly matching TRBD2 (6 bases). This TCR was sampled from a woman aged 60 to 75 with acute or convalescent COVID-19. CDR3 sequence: CATALARQETQYF. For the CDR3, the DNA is TGTGCCACCGCACTAGCCCGTCAAGAGACCCAGTACTTC.